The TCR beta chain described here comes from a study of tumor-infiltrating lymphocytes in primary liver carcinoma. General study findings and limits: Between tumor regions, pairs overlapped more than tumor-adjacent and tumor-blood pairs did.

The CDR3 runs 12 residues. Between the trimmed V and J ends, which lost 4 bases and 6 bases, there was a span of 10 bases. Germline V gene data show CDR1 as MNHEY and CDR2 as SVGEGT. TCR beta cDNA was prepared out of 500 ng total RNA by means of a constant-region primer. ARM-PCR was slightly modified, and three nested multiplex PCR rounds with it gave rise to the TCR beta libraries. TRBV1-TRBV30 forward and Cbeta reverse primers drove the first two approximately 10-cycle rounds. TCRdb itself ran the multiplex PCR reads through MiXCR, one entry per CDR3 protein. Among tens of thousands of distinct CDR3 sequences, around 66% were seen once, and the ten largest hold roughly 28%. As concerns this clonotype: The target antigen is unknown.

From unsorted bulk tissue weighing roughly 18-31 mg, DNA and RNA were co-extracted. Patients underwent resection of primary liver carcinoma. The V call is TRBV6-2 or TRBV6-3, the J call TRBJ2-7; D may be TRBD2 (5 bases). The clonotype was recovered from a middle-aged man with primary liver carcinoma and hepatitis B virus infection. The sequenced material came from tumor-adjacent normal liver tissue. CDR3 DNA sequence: TGTGCCAGCAGTTGCATCGGAGGCGAGCAGTACTTC. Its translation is CASSCIGGEQYF.